This TCR beta chain appears in the sequencing data of a study of cytomegalovirus exposure and HLA in healthy donors. General study results and limits: Most subjects had HLA-A and HLA-B alleles reportedly predicted accurately by TCR beta sequences. Solely CMV serostatus was available to characterize immune exposure. An analysis was carried out at a later point. It showed that HLA-associated TCR beta chains were more clonally expanded than equally common non-associated chains.

A multiplex PCR was run with 60 Vbeta primers and 13 Jbeta primers. Using immunoSEQ multiplex PCR, the repertoire was profiled, and TCRdb retains in-frame clones only, with some absent. The table records about 73,000 clones, roughly 70% of them present only once. CDR3 size: 13 residues. V lost 5 bases, J lost 10 bases, and 9 bases stayed unmatched. Germline V gives CDR1 KGHSH, CDR2 LQKENI. In the case of this clone: Antigen unknown.

Input material: PBMCs. The V gene is TRBV18, the J gene TRBJ2-3; TRBD2 agrees at 7 bases. The source is a man between 65 and 85 years old in good health and CMV-seronegative. CDR3 nucleotide sequence: TGTGCCAGCTCATCCACCCGGACTAGGGCGCAGTATTTT. Translated: CASSSTRTRAQYF.